A selection of T cell receptor beta chains follows, all from one sample in a study of blood T cell repertoires in COVID-19. Sequenced by immunoSEQ multiplex PCR; TCRdb stores in-frame clones only, minus some. The profile shows fewer than 80,000 clones, roughly 90% of them singletons. Sequencing was performed on peripheral blood. Source of these receptors: a woman aged 45-60 years with active or convalescent COVID-19. Both conserved end residues are trimmed from each CDR3. The order of the fields is V gene, J gene, CDR3 protein.

TRBV19	TRBJ1-1	ATTQTDRGRKTEAF
TRBV29-1	TRBJ1-1	SAGTGGATEAF
TRBV7-6	TRBJ2-1	ASSLGAGGSYNEQF
TRBV7-2	TRBJ2-1	ASSLDAGGSYNEQF
TRBV5-8	TRBJ2-7	ASSAHIWEQY
TRBV2	TRBJ1-6	ASTSTGGYSPLH
TRBV25-1	TRBJ2-1	ASGPISGRSYNEQF
TRBV3-1/TRBV3-2	TRBJ2-1	ASSPQDTQGGQF
TRBV4-1	TRBJ2-7	ASSQENLSYEQY
TRBV7-9	TRBJ2-1	ASSLVYRGRVDAWDEQF
TRBV12-5	TRBJ2-2	ASGQIAGRGTGELF
TRBV6-6	TRBJ1-5	ASSLAQGQPQH
TRBV9	TRBJ1-1	ASSVEVNTEAF
TRBV4-1	TRBJ2-3	ASSQFDSGRTDTQY
TRBV2	TRBJ2-7	ASSEALQAEQY
TRBV5-1	TRBJ1-1	ASSLGQGFITEAF
TRBV5-4	TRBJ2-1	ASSLIPPSGRRANEQF
TRBV10-2	TRBJ1-1	AIGQGGGEAF
TRBV14	TRBJ2-5	ASSQILGETQY
TRBV4-1	TRBJ2-7	ASSQDNGYEQY
TRBV9	TRBJ1-2	ASNLEGRSNYGYT
TRBV7-8	TRBJ2-7	ASSGRDRIYEQY
TRBV12-3/TRBV12-4	TRBJ2-1	ASSFQGLTEQF
TRBV29-1	TRBJ1-2	SVVSSGLDGYT
TRBV2	TRBJ2-2	ASSAAHPGGEGGELF
TRBV6-7	TRBJ1-2	ASSYRQGENYGYT
TRBV27	TRBJ2-7	ASWRPGTASYEQY
TRBV5-8	TRBJ1-5	ASSPTGQGANQPQH
TRBV4-1	TRBJ2-7	ASSREMGTIHEQY
TRBV6-5	TRBJ1-1	ASRPRQKLNTEAF
TRBV10-2	TRBJ2-2	ASSEISGGVGTGELF
TRBV6-1	TRBJ1-3	ASSEGRRGHLSGNTIY
TRBV6-6	TRBJ1-2	ASSVTGGYT
TRBV9	TRBJ2-1	ASSVQAIQRDSYNEQF
TRBV11-2	TRBJ2-1	ASSLTSGIGNEQF
TRBV6-5	TRBJ1-1	ASGRQVVEAF
TRBV2	TRBJ2-1	ASSGPTGGSGSYNEQF
TRBV6-2/TRBV6-3	TRBJ1-2	ASSVLGTNYGYT